This TCR beta chain was sequenced during a study of glioma-infiltrating T cells (dated by TCRdb to the mid-2010s). Broadly, across the study: The study sequenced TCR alpha- and beta-chain repertoires from glioma tissue, from non-neoplastic brain tissue and from matched peripheral blood mononuclear cells. To gauge divergence between tissue and blood T-cell populations, every tissue-infiltrating repertoire was compared against the peripheral blood repertoire from the same patient. Three low-grade glioma patients, under ten primary glioblastoma patients, and three non-glioma patients who contributed non-neoplastic brain tissue made up the paired cohort. General conclusions and limits of the study: Small numbers underpinned the group comparisons: several glioblastoma patients, three low-grade glioma patients and three non-neoplastic patients. VJ-independent divergence between tissue and blood was below expectation in non-neoplastic patients but above expectation in all gliomas, especially low-grade gliomas. Only a very small number of CDR3 sequences turned up in both tissue and blood, a result put down to high CDR3 diversity combined with limited sampling.

This clonotype was observed at least ten times. This receptor's antigen is unknown. Nothing much larger sits one base from this clone, and base qualities are not available. TCR alpha and beta CDR3 regions were amplified with the iRepertoire nested amplicon-rescue multiplex PCR (arm-PCR) platform from RNA. For one-step reverse transcription and amplification, roughly 90-450 ng of tissue mRNA or PBMC total RNA was used as input. After bead purification, a secondary multiplex PCR added Illumina adapters, and libraries were gel-purified between 200 and 400 bp. The libraries contained internal 6-nucleotide barcodes that were used for demultiplexing. The libraries were sequenced on an Illumina MiSeq using 2x220 or 2x250 nucleotide paired-end reads. The study's processing was this. FLASH 1.2.11 was used to merge paired reads, and BWA-MEM then aligned the reads to the GRCh37 human genome before TRA and TRB reads were extracted. V and J assignment used an IMGT-derived reference of cassette sequences and CDR3 motifs that included pseudogenes. Three-frame translation of reads was performed, and productive CDR3s were defined as those with a C...FGXG motif and no stop codons. A clonotype was defined as a unique combination of a V-J cassette pair and a CDR3 amino acid sequence. Hamming distance filtering was applied to reads, with thresholds set by the sequence error rate of each sample in mapped regions. TCRdb reprocessing: public reads trimmed at Q25 with fastp, clones called with MiXCR, in-frame beta chains kept. Entries are consolidated by CDR3 protein sequence, retaining the most common genes and DNA. TCRdb's processing, not the authors' own work, is the source of the V and J calls. This sample gives roughly 130,000 distinct CDR3 sequences in total; under 25% of them show up just once. The top ten clones comprise about a quarter of the sample.

Sequencing used glioma tissue, nonneoplastic brain tissue, or PBMCs (not recorded which). The sequence was collected from a human donor with low-grade glioma or glioblastoma, undergoing nonglioma brain surgery, or in good health (not recorded which).

The CDR3 amino acid sequence is: CATSTTSGGDTQYF. The DNA sequence is TGTGCCACCAGCACTACTAGCGGGGGTGATACGCAGTATTTT. The rearranged segments are TRBV15 and TRBJ2-3, with TRBD2 matching 11 junction bases. The CDR3 covers 14 residues, taking in both the cysteine and the phenylalanine. The entry retains the CDR3 DNA only, 42 bases that are in frame from base 1. Here V drops 4 bases and J drops 6 bases, and the junction holds 3 bases not matched to any gene. Via the germline V gene (reference sequence), CDR1 is LNHNV and CDR2 YYDKDF.